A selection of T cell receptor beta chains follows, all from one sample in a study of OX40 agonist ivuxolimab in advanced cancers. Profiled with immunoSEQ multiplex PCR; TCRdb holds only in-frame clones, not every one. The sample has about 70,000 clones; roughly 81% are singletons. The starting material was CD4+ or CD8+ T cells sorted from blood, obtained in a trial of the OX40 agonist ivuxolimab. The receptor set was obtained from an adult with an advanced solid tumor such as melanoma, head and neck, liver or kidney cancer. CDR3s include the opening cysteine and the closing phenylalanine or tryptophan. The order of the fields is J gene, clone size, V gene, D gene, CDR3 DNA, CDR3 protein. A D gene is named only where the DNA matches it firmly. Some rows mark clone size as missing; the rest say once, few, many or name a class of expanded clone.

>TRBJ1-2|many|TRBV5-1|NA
TGCGCCAGCAGCTTGACTCGGGACAACTATGGCTACACCTTC
CASSLTRDNYGYTF
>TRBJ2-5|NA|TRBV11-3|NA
TGTGCCAGCAGCTTAGTGGTCAGGGGAGGAGAGACCCAGTACTTC
CASSLVVRGGETQYF
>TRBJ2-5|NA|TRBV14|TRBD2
TGTGCCAGCAGCCAACCCGGGGGGTATGAGACCCAGTACTTC
CASSQPGGYETQYF
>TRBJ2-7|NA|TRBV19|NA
TGTGCCAGTACCGCACACAGGGCCCCCTACGAGCAGTACTTC
CASTAHRAPYEQYF
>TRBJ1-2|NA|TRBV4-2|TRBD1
TGTGCCAGCAGCCCCAAACCGGGACAGGTGGCTTCAGTGGACTATGGCTACACCTTC
CASSPKPGQVASVDYGYTF
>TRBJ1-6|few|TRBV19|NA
TGTGCCAGTAGTATAGTAGGGAGTTCACCCCTCCACTTT
CASSIVGSSPLHF
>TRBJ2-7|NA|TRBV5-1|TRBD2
TGCGCCAGCTCGACTAGCGGAGATACCTACGAGCAGTACTTC
CASSTSGDTYEQYF
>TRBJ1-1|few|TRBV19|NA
TGTGCCAGTAGTACGACCCTTTTGAGGACTGAAGCTTTCTTT
CASSTTLLRTEAFF
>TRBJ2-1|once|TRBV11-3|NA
TGTGCCAGCAGGTCTCAGGAGGGGAATGAGCAGTTCTTC
CASRSQEGNEQFF
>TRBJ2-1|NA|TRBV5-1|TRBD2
TGCGCCAGCAGCGCGGGGACTAGCGGGAGGAGTTCCTACAATGAGCAGTTCTTC
CASSAGTSGRSSYNEQFF
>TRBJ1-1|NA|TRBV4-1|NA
TGCGCCAGCAGCCAAGACCCAGGGCCCAACACTGAAGCTTTCTTT
CASSQDPGPNTEAFF
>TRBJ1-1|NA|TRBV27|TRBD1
TGTGCCAGCAGTTTATCGACAGGGTTCACTGAAGCTTTCTTT
CASSLSTGFTEAFF
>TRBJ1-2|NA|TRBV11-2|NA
TGTGCCAGCAGCTTAGGGCAGGGATATGGCTACACCTTC
CASSLGQGYGYTF
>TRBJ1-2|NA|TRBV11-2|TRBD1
TGTGCCAGTCGACCTAATCCCGGGACAGGGGACGGCTACACCTTC
CASRPNPGTGDGYTF
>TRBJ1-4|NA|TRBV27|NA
TGTGCCAGCAGTTTATCCACAAATGAAAAACTGTTTTTT
CASSLSTNEKLFF
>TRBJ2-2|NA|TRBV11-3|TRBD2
TGTGCCAGCAGCTACCCCCAGCGGGGTTGGTCCCCCGGGGAGCTGTTTTTT
CASSYPQRGWSPGELFF
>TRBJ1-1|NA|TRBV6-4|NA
TGTGCCAGCAGTGAATCAGAAGAGAACACTGAAGCTTTCTTT
CASSESEENTEAFF
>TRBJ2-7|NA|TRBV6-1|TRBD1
TGTGCCAGCACCTACAGGGGACGAAGGGAGCAGTACTTC
CASTYRGRREQYF
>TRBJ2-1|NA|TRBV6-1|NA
TGTGCCAGCAGTGATGAAGGGGTTCAATACGCCTACAATGAGCAGTTCTTC
CASSDEGVQYAYNEQFF
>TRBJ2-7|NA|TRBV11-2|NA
TGTGCCAGCAGCCAACCTTTTAAGTTGGGCGGATCCTACGAGCAGTACTTC
CASSQPFKLGGSYEQYF
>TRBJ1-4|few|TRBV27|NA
TGTGCCAGCAGTCGACAGATCTCAACTAATGAAAAACTGTTTTTT
CASSRQISTNEKLFF
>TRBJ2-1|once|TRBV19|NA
TGTGCCAGTAGTGGGTACTACAATGAGCAGTTCTTC
CASSGYYNEQFF
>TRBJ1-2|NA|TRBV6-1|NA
TGTGCCAGCAGTGAAGGGGGCAGGAACTATGGCTACACCTTC
CASSEGGRNYGYTF
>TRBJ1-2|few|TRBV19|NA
TGTGCCAGTAGAGAAGGGTATGGCTACACCTTC
CASREGYGYTF
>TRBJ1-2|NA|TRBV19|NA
TGTGCCAGTAGTATAGATACCCGAGCCGGGAACTATGGCTACACCTTC
CASSIDTRAGNYGYTF
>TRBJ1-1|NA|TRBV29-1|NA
TGCAGCCCTGTTAGGAGCACTGAAGCTTTCTTT
CSPVRSTEAFF
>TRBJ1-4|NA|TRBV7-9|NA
TGTGCCAGCAGCTTAGATGGGGAAACTAATGAAAAACTGTTTTTT
CASSLDGETNEKLFF
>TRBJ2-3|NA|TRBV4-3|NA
TGCGCCAGCAGCCAAGATCGATTCTCAGATACGCAGTATTTT
CASSQDRFSDTQYF
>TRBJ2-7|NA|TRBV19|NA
TGTGCCAGTAGTATGAGAGTGATGAGCTCCTACGAGCAGTACTTC
CASSMRVMSSYEQYF
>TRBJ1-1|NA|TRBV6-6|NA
TGTGCCAGCAGCTTATCCCAGAGGACTGAAGCTTTCTTT
CASSLSQRTEAFF
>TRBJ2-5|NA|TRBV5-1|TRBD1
TGCGCCAGCAGCTCGGGACAGGGACAAGAGACCCAGTACTTC
CASSSGQGQETQYF
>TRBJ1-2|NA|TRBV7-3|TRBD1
TGTGCCAGCAGCCCACAGGGGAACTATGGCTACACCTTC
CASSPQGNYGYTF
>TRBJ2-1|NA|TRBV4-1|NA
TGCGCCAGCAGCCAGCCACTAGTTAGCCCCTACAATGAGCAGTTCTTC
CASSQPLVSPYNEQFF
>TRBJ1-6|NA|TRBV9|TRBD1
TGTGCCAGCAGCGCGGACAGGGGATATTCACCCCTCCACTTT
CASSADRGYSPLHF
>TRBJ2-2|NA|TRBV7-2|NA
TGTGCCAGCAGCTCCGATCCCGCAGGCACCGGGGAGCTGTTTTTT
CASSSDPAGTGELFF
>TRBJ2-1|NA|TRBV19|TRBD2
TGTGCCAGTAGCTTGGCCGGGACTAGCGGTAGTAATGAGCAGTTCTTC
CASSLAGTSGSNEQFF
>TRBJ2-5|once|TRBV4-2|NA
TGTGCCAGCAGCCAAGCAGGACTACGAGAGACCCAGTACTTC
CASSQAGLRETQYF
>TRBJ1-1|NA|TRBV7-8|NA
TGTGCCAGCAGCTTCGACGCCGCGAGGCCTGAAGCTTTCTTT
CASSFDAARPEAFF
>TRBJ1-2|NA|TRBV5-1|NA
TGCGCCAGCAGCTTGGAGAGCGAATACAACTATGGCTACACCTTC
CASSLESEYNYGYTF
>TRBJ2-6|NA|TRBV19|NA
TGTGCCAGTAGTAATGGGGTTGGGGCCAACGTCCTGACTTTC
CASSNGVGANVLTF
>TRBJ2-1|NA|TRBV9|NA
TGTGCCAGCAGCGACGGGGGACCCTCGTCTGAGCAGTTCTTC
CASSDGGPSSEQFF
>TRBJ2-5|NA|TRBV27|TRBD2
TGTGCCAGCAGCCGATATAGCGGGGCCGCGGAGACCCAGTACTTC
CASSRYSGAAETQYF
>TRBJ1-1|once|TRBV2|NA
TGTGCCAGCAGCGCCCCGGGGCAGGGTGACACTGAAGCTTTCTTT
CASSAPGQGDTEAFF
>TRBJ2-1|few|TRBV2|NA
TGTGCCAGCAGGAAGAGTGGGAGCTCCTACAATGAGCAGTTCTTC
CASRKSGSSYNEQFF
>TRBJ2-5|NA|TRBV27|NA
TGTGCCAGCAGTTTGGGAGAGACCCAGTACTTC
CASSLGETQYF
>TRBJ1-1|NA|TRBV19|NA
TGTGCCAGTAGTATAAGGAACGGTATGGCTTTCTTT
CASSIRNGMAFF
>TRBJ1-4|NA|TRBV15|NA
TGTGCCACCAGCAGAACACCAATTCTCGACAGGAATGAAAAACTGTTTTTT
CATSRTPILDRNEKLFF
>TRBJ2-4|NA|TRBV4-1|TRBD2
TGCGCCAGCAGCCGAATAGAGCTCGCGGGGGTAGCCAAAAACATTCAGTACTTC
CASSRIELAGVAKNIQYF
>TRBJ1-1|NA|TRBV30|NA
TGTGCCTGGACGTTGGGGGCCGACACTGAAGCTTTCTTT
CAWTLGADTEAFF
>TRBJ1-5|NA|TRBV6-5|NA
TGTGCCAGCAGTTGGGCCCTAAATCAGCCCCAGCATTTT
CASSWALNQPQHF
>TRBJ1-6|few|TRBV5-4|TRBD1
TGTGCCAGCAGCAGGGGACAGGGTTCCAGTTCACCCCTCCACTTT
CASSRGQGSSSPLHF
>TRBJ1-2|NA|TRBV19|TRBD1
TGTGCCAGTAGTGACAGGGGAGTTGACGGCTACACCTTC
CASSDRGVDGYTF